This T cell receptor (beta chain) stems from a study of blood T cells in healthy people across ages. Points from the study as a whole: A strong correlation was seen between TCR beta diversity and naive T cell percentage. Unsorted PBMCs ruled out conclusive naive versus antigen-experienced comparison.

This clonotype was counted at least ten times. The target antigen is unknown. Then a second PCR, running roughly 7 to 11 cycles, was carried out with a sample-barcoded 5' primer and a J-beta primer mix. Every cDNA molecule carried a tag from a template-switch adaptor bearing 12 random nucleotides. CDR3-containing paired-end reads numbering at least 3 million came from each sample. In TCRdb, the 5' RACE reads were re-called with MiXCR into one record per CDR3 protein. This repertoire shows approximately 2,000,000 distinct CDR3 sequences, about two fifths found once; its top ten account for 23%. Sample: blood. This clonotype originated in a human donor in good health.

The CDR3 sequence is CASSYGGYYEQYF. DNA of the CDR3: TGTGCCAGCAGTTACGGGGGGTACTACGAGCAGTACTTC. The V call is TRBV6-6, the J call TRBJ2-7; D is possibly TRBD2 (6 bases). CDR3 size: 13 residues. V shed 2 bases and J shed 3 bases, with 8 bases lying between them. The germline V gene encodes CDR1 MNHNY and CDR2 SVGAGI (reference sequence).